The sample holds a few counts of the clone carrying this T cell receptor beta chain. Its specificity is not known. Germline V gene sequence: CDR1 ENHRY, CDR2 SYGVKD. CDR3 length: 16 residues. The V and J ends lost 7 bases and 6 bases respectively, with 21 bases between them. A single record per CDR3 protein comes from TCRdb applying MiXCR to the reads. Of about 890,000 distinct CDR3 sequences listed, about a third are singletons. The record originates from a study of T cell repertoires in cytomegalovirus infection. Study as a whole: CMV epitopes used comprised recently identified HLA-C-restricted ones and well-studied HLA-B-restricted ones. Whole-study findings and limits: Across the ex vivo response, the dominant clonotypes were HLA-C-restricted CMV-specific TCR beta clonotypes. Based on cumulative public TCR beta family frequency, carriers of CMV plus the relevant HLA were identified.

The sample in question was cultured CD8+ T cells from PBMCs, obtained from culture after CMV antigen stimulation. The chain has TRBV10-3 and TRBJ2-2, with D perhaps being TRBD1 or TRBD2 (6 bases each). The source of this sequence is a human donor in good health (CMV status not recorded). Some clones in this sample may be carry-over from other donors' samples. The CDR3, as DNA: TGTGCCATCACCAACCACGGGGGCGTTCGGGCCGGGGAGCTGTTTTTT. It specifies CAITNHGGVRAGELFF.